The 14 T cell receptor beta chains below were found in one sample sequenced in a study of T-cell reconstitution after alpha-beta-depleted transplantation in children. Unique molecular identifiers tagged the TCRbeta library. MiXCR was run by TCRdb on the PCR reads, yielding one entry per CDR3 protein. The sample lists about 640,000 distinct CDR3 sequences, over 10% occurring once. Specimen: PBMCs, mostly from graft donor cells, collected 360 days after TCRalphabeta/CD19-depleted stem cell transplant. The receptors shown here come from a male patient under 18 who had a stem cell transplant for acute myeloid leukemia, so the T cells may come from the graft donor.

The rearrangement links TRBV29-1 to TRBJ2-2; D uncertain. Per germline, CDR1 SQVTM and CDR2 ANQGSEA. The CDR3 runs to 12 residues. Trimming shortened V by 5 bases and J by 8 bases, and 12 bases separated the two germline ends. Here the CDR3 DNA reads TGCAGCGTTAGGGCACCCCCGGGGGAGCTGTTTTTT. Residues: CSVRAPPGELFF.

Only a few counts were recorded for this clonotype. CDR3 nucleotides: TGCAGTACCCTCCAGGGAGGAGGACAGCCCCAGCATTTT. Its translation is CSTLQGGGQPQHF. The gene calls are TRBV20-1 and TRBJ1-5; TRBD1 might be the D (5 bases). V was cut by 8 bases and J by 7 bases, with 18 bases left in between. The CDR3 spans 13 residues. CDR1 is DFQATT, CDR2 SNEGSKA, per germline (reference sequence).

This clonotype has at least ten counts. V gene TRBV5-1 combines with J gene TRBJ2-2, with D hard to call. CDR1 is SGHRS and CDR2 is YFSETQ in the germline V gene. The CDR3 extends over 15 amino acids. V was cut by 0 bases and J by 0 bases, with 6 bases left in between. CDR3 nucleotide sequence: TGCGCCAGCAGCTTGGCAACATCGAACACCGGGGAGCTGTTTTTT. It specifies CASSLATSNTGELFF.

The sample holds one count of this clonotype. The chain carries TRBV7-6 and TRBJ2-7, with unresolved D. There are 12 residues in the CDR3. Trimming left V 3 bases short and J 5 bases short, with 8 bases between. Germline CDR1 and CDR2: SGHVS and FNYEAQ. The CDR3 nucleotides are TGTGCCAGCAGCTTTGCTCTCGACGAGCAGTACTTC. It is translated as CASSFALDEQYF.

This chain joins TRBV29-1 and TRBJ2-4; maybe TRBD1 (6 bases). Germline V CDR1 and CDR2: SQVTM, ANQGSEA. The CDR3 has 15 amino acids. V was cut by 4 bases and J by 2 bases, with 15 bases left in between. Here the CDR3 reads CSVAASQGTKNIQYF. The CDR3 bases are TGCAGCGTTGCGGCCTCACAGGGCACCAAAAACATTCAGTACTTC.

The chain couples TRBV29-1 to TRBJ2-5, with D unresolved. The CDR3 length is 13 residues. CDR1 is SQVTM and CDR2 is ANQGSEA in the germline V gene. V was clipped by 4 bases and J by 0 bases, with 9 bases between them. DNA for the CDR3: TGCAGCGTTGGAAGGTATTACCAAGAGACCCAGTACTTC. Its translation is CSVGRYYQETQYF.

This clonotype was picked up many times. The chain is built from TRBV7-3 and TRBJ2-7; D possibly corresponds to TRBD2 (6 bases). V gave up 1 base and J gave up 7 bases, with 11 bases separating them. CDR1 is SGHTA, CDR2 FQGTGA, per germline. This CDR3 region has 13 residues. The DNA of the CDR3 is TGTGCCAGCAGCTTAAGTCGGGAGTATGAGCAGTACTTC. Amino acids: CASSLSREYEQYF.

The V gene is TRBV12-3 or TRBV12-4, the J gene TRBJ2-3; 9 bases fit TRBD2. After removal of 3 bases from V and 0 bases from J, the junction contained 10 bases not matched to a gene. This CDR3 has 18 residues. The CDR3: CASSFGAGGDGSTDTQYF. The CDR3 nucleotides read TGTGCCAGCAGTTTCGGTGCGGGAGGGGATGGAAGCACAGATACGCAGTATTTT.

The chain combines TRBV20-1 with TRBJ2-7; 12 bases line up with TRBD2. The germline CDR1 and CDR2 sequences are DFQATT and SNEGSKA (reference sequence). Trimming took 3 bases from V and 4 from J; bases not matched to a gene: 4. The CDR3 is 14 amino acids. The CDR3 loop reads CSASTSGRTYEQYF. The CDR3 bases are TGCAGTGCTAGTACTAGCGGGAGGACTTACGAGCAGTACTTC.

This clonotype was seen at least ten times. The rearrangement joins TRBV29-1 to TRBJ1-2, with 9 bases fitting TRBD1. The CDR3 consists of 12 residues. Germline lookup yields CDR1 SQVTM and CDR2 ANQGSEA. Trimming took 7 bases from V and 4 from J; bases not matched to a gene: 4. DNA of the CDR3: TGCAGCGGGGGGACAGGGCTCTATGGCTACACCTTC. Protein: CSGGTGLYGYTF.

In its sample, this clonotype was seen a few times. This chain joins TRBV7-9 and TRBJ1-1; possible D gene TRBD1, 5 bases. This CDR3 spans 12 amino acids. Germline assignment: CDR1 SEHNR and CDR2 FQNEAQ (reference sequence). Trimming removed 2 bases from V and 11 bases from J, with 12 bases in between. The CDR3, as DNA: TGTGCCAGCAGCTTACAGGGAGTACGGGCTTTCTTT. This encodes CASSLQGVRAFF.

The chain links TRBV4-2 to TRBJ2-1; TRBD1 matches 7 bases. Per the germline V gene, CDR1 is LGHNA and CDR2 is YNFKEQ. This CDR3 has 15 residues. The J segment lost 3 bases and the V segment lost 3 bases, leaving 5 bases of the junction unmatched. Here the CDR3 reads CASSQDRRIYNEQFF. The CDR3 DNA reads TGTGCCAGCAGCCAGGACAGGCGGATCTACAATGAGCAGTTCTTC.

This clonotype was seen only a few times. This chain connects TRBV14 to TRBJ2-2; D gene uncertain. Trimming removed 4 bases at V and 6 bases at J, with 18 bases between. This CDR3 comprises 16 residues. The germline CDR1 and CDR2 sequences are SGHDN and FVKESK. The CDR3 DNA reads TGTGCCAGCAGCCTTTCAATCACAGCGAAAGCCGGGGAGCTGTTTTTT. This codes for CASSLSITAKAGELFF.

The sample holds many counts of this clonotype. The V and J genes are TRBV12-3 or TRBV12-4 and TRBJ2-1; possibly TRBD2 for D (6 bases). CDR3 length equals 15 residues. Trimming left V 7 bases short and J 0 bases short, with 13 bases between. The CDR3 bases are TGTGCCAGCACCACCACCGGGAGCTCCTACAATGAGCAGTTCTTC. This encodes CASTTTGSSYNEQFF.